Below, one T cell receptor (beta chain) is given with its context. Per the original data handling: The authors estimated nucleated cell counts from reference gene primer amplification. Sequencing was performed with immunoSEQ multiplex PCR; in TCRdb, only in-frame clones are kept and a portion is missing. The V and J calls and clone size were taken over from that table, and D and trimming were inferred from the DNA. The table has about 220,000 clones, 75% to 90% seen once. This sample was included in a study of blood T cell repertoires in COVID-19. Whole-study context: Material from acute and convalescent COVID-19 was sourced from the United States, Italy and Spain.

Germline V gives CDR1 SGHTA, CDR2 FQGTGA. This CDR3 spans 13 amino acids. V lost 4 bases to trimming and J lost 3 bases, with 8 bases between them. The Seattle site enrolled patients during active infection and followed them longitudinally. The specimen was peripheral blood. This clonotype originated in a woman in her seventies with COVID-19, enrolled during active disease. The chain uses TRBV7-3 and TRBJ2-3, with unresolved D. The CDR3 loop is CASSSTRTDTQYF. The CDR3 DNA reads as TGTGCCAGCAGCTCGACCAGGACAGATACGCAGTATTTT.